This section outlines one T cell receptor beta chain sequence together with its context. Antigen: not known. These data originate in a study of Ad26.COV2.S vaccination and SARS-CoV-2 variants. The overall study: The donor belonged to the COV1001 Ad26.COV2.S trial arm. Ad26.COV2.S given intramuscularly, once or twice 56 days apart. Broader study findings: Placebo recipients trailed vaccine recipients in spike-specific TCR breadth.

This table comes from immunoSEQ multiplex PCR, and its TCRdb copy is limited to in-frame clones, with some not included. The repertoire consists of 360,000 or so clones, with about 91% occurring once and the leading ten covering around 1.9%. Per the germline V gene, CDR1 is KGHDR and CDR2 is SFDVKD. The CDR3 spans 14 residues. With 12 bases removed from V and 1 base from J, the gap between germline ends came to 17 bases. Treatment meaning: 15 to 20 received Ad26.COV2.S at low or high dose, single or two shots; several received placebo; per-sample allocation not given. At day 63 after the first vaccine or placebo injection, samples were drawn. Cohort 1b enrolled adults aged 18-55 years in Boston.

The sequence derives from a person aged 18-60 years who received the Ad26.COV2.S COVID-19 vaccine or a placebo. The chain carries TRBV24-1 and TRBJ1-1; D ambiguous. The sequencing used peripheral blood, collected in a trial of Ad26.COV2.S vaccine versus placebo. CDR3 in DNA: TGTGCCTCCGCGGGCGGGAGCGGGAACACTGAAGCTTTCTTT. Translated, it gives CASAGGSGNTEAFF.